Only one count was recorded for the clone carrying this T cell receptor (beta chain). Its antigen is as yet unknown. TCRdb analysed the reads with MiXCR anew, one entry per CDR3 protein. The sample lists hundreds of thousands of distinct CDR3 sequences, roughly a third occurring once. Trimming left V 0 bases short and J 4 bases short, with 15 bases between. CDR1 is LNHNV and CDR2 is YYDKDF in the germline V gene (reference sequence). This CDR3 has 17 residues. This sample is part of a study of T cell repertoires in cytomegalovirus infection. Study at large: The study used recently identified HLA-C-restricted and well-studied HLA-B-restricted CMV epitopes. Carrying CMV and the relevant HLA type showed in public TCR beta signatures. Study-wide findings and caveats: Carriers of CMV and the relevant HLA type were discriminated by public TCR beta frequency. The ex vivo response was dominated by HLA-C-restricted CMV-specific TCR beta clonotypes.

This clonotype originated in a human donor in good health (CMV status not recorded). Some clones in this sample may be carry-over from other donors' samples. The J gene is TRBJ2-2, the V gene TRBV15; D is ambiguous. Specimen: cultured PBMCs, collected from culture after CMV antigen stimulation. The CDR3 spells CATSRDRFSRSTGELFF. The CDR3 DNA is TGTGCCACCAGCAGAGATCGTTTCTCCCGGTCCACCGGGGAGCTGTTTTTT.